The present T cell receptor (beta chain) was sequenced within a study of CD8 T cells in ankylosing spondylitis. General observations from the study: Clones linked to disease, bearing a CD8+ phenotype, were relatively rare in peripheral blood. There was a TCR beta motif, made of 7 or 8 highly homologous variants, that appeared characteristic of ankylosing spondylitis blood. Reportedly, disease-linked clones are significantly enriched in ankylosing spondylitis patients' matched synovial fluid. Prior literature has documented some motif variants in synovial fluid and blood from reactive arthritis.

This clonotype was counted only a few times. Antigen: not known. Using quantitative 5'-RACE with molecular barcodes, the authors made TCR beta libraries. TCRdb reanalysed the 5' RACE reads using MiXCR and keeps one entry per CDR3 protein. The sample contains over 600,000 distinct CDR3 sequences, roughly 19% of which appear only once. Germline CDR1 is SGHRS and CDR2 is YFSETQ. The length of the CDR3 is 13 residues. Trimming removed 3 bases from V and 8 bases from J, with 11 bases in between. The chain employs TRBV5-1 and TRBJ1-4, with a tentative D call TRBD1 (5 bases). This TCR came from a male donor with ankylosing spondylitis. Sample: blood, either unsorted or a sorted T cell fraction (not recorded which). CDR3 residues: CASSSGTEEKLFF. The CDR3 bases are TGCGCCAGCAGCTCCGGGACGGAAGAAAAACTGTTTTTT.